The T cell receptor beta chain described here comes from a study of tumor-infiltrating T cells and Merkel cell polyomavirus. In the study overall: The study examined CD8+ T cells specific for the Merkel cell polyomavirus KLL epitope. Study findings and constraints: Responses to Merkel cell polyomavirus epitopes besides one were not studied.

All patients' tumors stained robustly positive for Merkel cell polyomavirus Large T antigen by immunohistochemistry. The data were produced by immunoSEQ multiplex PCR, yet TCRdb's version contains in-frame clones alone and is incomplete. The repertoire holds some 25,000 clones, around nine tenths seen once, with more than 2.5% in the top ten. CDR1 and CDR2 from the germline V gene are GTSNPN and SVGIG (reference sequence). This CDR3 is 13 amino acids long. V was pared by 8 bases and J by 5 bases, with 4 bases of the junction left unmatched. Turning to this clone: Its specificity is not known.

The sample consisted of lymph node tissue. The receptor was derived from a man in his fifties with Merkel cell carcinoma. This chain uses TRBV30 with TRBJ1-3, with 12 bases fitting TRBD1. The CDR3 is CARGTGGRNTIYF. The CDR3 coding sequence is TGTGCCCGGGGGACAGGGGGCCGAAACACCATATATTTT.